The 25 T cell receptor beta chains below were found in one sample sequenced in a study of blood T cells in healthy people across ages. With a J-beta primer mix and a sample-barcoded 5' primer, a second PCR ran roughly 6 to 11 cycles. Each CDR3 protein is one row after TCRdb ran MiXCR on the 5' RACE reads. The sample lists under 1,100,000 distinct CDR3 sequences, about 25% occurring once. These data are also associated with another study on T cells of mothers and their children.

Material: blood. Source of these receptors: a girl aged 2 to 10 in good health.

The CDR3 coding sequence is TGTGCCAGCAGTTTACTCCCCCGGCTGTACCTTGGCTACACCTTC. As protein: CASSLLPRLYLGYTF. The V call is TRBV12-3 or TRBV12-4, the J call TRBJ1-2; D is undetermined. The CDR3 runs 15 residues. Between the trimmed V and J ends, which lost 2 bases and 7 bases, there was a span of 17 bases.

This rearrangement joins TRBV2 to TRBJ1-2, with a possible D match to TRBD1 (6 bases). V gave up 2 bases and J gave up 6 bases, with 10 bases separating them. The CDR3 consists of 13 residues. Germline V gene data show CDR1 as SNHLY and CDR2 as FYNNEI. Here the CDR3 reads CASSENRAHGYTF. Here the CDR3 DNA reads TGTGCCAGCAGTGAAAACAGGGCCCATGGCTACACCTTC.

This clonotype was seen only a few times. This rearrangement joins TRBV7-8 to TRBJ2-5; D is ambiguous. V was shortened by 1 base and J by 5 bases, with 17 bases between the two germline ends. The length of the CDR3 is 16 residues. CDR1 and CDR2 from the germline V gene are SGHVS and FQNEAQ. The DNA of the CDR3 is TGTGCCAGCAGCTTAGGGGTAATTTTGGGCGAGGAGACCCAGTACTTC. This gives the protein CASSLGVILGEETQYF.

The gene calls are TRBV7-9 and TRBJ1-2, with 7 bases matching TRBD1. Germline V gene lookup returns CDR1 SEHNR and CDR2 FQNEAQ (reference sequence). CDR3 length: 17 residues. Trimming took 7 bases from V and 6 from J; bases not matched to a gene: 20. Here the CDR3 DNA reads TGTGCCAGCAATCCCCTCCCCCAGGGGGAATCGACGGATGGCTACACCTTC. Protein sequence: CASNPLPQGESTDGYTF.

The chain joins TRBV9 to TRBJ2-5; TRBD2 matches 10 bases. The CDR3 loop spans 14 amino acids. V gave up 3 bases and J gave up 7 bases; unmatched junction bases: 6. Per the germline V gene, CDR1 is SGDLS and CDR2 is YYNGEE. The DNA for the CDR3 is TGTGCCAGCAGCGCTAGCGGGAGTTGGGGGACCCAGTACTTC. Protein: CASSASGSWGTQYF.

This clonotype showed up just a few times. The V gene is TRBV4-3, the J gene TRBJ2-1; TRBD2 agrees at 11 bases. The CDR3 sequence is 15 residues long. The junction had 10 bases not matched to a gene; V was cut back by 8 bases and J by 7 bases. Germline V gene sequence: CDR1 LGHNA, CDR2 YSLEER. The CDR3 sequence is CASSMGTSGRNEQFF. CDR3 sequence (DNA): TGCGCCAGCTCGATGGGGACTAGCGGCCGGAATGAGCAGTTCTTC.

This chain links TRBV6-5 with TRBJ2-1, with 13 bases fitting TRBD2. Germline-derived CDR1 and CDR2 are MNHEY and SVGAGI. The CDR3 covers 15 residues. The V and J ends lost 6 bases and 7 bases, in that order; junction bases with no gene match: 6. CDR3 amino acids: CASRALAGGQNEQFF. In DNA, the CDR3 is TGTGCCAGCAGGGCACTAGCGGGGGGGCAGAATGAGCAGTTCTTC.

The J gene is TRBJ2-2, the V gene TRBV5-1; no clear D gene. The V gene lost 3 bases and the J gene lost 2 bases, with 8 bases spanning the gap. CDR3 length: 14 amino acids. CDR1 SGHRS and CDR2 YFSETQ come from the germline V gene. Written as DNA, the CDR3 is TGCGCCAGCAGCTATGGAATCAACACCGGGGAGCTGTTTTTT. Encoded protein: CASSYGINTGELFF. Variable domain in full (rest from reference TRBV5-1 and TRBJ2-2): KAGVTQTPRYLIKTRGQQVTLSCSPISGHRSVSWYQQTPGQGLQFLFEYFSETQRNKGNFPGRFSGRQFSNSRSEMNVSTLELGDSALYLCASSYGINTGELFFGEGSRLTVL.

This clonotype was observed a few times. The CDR3 bases are TGCGCCAGCAGCTCAAGGACAGGGAGAAATTCACCCCTCCACTTT. It codes for CASSSRTGRNSPLHF. The J gene is TRBJ1-6, the V gene TRBV5-1, with 8 bases that match TRBD1. CDR1 is SGHRS, CDR2 YFSETQ, per germline. Germline trimming cut 3 bases from V and 7 bases from J; bases unmatched to any gene: 6. The CDR3 runs 15 residues. The full variable domain, with the rest looked up from reference TRBV5-1 and TRBJ1-6, is KAGVTQTPRYLIKTRGQQVTLSCSPISGHRSVSWYQQTPGQGLQFLFEYFSETQRNKGNFPGRFSGRQFSNSRSEMNVSTLELGDSALYLCASSSRTGRNSPLHFGNGTRLTVT.

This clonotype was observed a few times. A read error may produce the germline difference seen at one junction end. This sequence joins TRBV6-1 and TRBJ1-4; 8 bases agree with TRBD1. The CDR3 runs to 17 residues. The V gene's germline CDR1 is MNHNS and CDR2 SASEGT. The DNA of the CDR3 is TGTGCCAGCAGTGCCTCGTTCTCGACAGGGGCGAAACATAAACCGTTTTTT. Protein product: CASSASFSTGAKHKPFF.

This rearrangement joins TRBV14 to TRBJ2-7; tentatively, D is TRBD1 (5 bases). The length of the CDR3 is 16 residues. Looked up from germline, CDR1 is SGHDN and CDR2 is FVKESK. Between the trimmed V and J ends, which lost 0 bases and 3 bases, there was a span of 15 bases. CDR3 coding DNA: TGTGCCAGCAGCCAAGAGGGTCGCAGGGCCTTCTACGAGCAGTACTTC. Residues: CASSQEGRRAFYEQYF.

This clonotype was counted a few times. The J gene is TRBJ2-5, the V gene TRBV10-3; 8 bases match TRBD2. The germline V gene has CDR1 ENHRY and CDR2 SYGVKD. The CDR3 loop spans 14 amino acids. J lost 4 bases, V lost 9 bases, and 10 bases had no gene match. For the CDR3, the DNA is TGTGCCATAGTTAGCGGGGCGAAAGGAGAGACCCAGTACTTC. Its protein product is CAIVSGAKGETQYF.

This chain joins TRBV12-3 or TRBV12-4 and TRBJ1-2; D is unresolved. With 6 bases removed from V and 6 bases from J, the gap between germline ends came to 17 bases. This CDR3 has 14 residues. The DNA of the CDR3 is TGTGCCAGCAGCGAGACGCCTCTTGGTGATGGCTACACCTTC. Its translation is CASSETPLGDGYTF.

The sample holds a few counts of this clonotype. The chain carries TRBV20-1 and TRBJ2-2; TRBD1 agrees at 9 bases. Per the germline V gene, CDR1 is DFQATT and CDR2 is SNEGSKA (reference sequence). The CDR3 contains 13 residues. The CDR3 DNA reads TGCGGATGGGGGACAGGGCACACCGGGGAGCTGTTTTTT. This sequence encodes CGWGTGHTGELFF.

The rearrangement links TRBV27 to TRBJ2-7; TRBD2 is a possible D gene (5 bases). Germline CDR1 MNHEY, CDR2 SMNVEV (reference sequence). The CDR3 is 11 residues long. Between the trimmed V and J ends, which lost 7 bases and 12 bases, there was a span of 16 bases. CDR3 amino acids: CASTSFGKLYF. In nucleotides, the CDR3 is TGTGCCAGCACCTCTTTCGGGAAGCTGTACTTC.

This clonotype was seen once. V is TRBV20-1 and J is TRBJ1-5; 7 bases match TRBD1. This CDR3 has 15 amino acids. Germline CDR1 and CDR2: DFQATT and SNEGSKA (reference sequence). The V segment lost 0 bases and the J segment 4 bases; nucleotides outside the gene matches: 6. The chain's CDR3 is CSAREGTGANQPQHF. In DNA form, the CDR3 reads TGCAGTGCTAGAGAGGGAACAGGGGCAAATCAGCCCCAGCATTTT.

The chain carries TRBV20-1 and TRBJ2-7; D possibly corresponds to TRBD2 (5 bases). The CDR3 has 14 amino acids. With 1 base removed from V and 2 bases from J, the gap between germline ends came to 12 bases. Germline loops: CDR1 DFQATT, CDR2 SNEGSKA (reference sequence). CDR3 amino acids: CSARGRTFPYEQYF. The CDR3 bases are TGCAGTGCTAGAGGGAGGACTTTCCCCTACGAGCAGTACTTC.

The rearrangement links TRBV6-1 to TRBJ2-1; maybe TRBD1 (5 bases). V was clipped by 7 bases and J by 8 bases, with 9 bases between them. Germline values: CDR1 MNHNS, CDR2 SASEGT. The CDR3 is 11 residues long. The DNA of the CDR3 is TGTGCCAGCAAGGTAGGGGATGAGCAGTTCTTC. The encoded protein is CASKVGDEQFF.

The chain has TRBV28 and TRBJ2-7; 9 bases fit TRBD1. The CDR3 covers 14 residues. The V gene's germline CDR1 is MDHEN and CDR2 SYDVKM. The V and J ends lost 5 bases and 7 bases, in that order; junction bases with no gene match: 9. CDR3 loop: CASSPDRGRVEQYF. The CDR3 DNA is TGTGCCAGCAGTCCGGACAGGGGAAGGGTTGAGCAGTACTTC.

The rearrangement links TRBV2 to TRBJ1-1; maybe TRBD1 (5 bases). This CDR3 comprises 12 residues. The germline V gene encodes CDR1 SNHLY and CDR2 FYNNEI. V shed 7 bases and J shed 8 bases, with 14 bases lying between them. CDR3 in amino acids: CASKGLPTEAFF. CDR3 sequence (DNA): TGTGCCAGCAAGGGGCTACCGACCGAAGCTTTCTTT. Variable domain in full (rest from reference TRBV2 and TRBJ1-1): EPEVTQTPSHQVTQMGQEVILRCVPISNHLYFYWYRQILGQKVEFLVSFYNNEISEKSEIFDDQFSVERPDGSNFTLKIRSTKLEDSAMYFCASKGLPTEAFFGQGTRLTVV.

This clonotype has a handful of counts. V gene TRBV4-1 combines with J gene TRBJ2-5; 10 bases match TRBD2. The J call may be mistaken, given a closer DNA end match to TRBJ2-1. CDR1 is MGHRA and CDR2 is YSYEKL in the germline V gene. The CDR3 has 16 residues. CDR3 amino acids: CASSQTQTSGYDEQFF. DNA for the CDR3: TGCGCCAGCAGCCAGACCCAGACTAGCGGGTACGATGAGCAGTTCTTC.

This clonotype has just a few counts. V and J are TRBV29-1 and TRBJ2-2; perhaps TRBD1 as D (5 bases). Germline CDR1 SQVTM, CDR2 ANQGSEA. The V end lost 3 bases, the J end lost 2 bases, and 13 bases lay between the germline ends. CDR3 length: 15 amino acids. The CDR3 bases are TGCAGCGTTGAGGAAGGACGGACAAACACCGGGGAGCTGTTTTTT. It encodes CSVEEGRTNTGELFF.

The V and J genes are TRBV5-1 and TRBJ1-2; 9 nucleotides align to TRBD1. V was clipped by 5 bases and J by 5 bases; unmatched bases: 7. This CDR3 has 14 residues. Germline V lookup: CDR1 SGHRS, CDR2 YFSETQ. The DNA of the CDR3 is TGCGCCAGCAGTTTCGGGACAGGGAGTTATGGCTACACCTTC. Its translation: CASSFGTGSYGYTF.

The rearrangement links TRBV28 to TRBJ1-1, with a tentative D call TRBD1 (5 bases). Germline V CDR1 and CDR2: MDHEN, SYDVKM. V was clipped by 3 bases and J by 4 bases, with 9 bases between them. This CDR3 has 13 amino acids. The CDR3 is CASSFPRGTEAFF. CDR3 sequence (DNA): TGTGCCAGCAGTTTCCCAAGGGGCACTGAAGCTTTCTTT.

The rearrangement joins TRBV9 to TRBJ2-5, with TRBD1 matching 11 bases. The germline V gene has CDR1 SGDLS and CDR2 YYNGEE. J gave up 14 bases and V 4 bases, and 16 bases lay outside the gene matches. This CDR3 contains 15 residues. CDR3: CASSPGTGGSYEHYF. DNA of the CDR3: TGTGCCAGCAGCCCCGGGACAGGGGGGTCCTACGAGCACTACTTC.